This T cell receptor (beta chain) was retrieved from a study of blood T cell repertoires in COVID-19. On the study more broadly: Material from acute and convalescent COVID-19 was sourced from the United States, Italy and Spain.

Germline CDR1 and CDR2: SEHNR and FQNEAQ (reference sequence). Trimming took 7 bases from V and 5 from J, leaving 26 bases between them. The CDR3 consists of 17 residues. Only a few counts were recorded for this clone. Method: immunoSEQ multiplex PCR; TCRdb's copy keeps in-frame clones and lacks some. Counted here are hundreds of thousands of clones, around nine tenths occurring once; the ten biggest clones make up over 1.5%. The receptor was derived from a young woman who had recovered from COVID-19. The chain combines TRBV7-9 with TRBJ2-5, with TRBD2 as a possible D gene (6 bases). The material sequenced was PBMCs or T cells enriched from blood (not recorded which). The CDR3: CASTPRGASYEMETQYF. The CDR3 coding sequence is TGTGCCAGCACCCCCCGCGGGGCCTCCTACGAAATGGAGACCCAGTACTTC.